This TCR beta chain was captured in a study of T-cell memory formation after mild COVID-19. Background on the study: TCR clustering was largely donor specific. Broader study findings: Memory cells collected pre-infection included some clones that later responded, suggesting cross-reactive memory joined. Researchers report contracting CD4+ clones mostly in CM and EM, with CD8+ clones in EMRA.

cDNA libraries for TCR alpha and TCR beta, carrying sample barcodes and UMIs, came from 5'RACE with constant-segment primers. TCRdb re-analysed the 5' RACE reads in MiXCR, keeping a single row per CDR3 protein. The sample contains about 560,000 distinct CDR3 sequences, about a sixth of which appear only once. A few counts support this clonotype. The antigen remains undetermined. Specimen: PBMCs or a T cell subset sorted from them (not recorded which). The sequence derives from an adult woman who had mild COVID-19 (a few samples of this study predate the infection). Cell type and time point are not known.

CDR3 protein: CASSRAPSGGGLWQETQYF. The CDR3 coding sequence is TGTGCCAGCAGTCGCGCCCCTAGCGGGGGGGGACTGTGGCAAGAGACCCAGTACTTC. The chain uses TRBV6-6 and TRBJ2-5; TRBD2 agrees at 12 bases. V lost 5 bases and J lost 2; bases outside the gene matches: 15. CDR1 MNHNY and CDR2 SVGAGI come from the germline V gene (reference sequence). The CDR3 is made up of 19 amino acids.